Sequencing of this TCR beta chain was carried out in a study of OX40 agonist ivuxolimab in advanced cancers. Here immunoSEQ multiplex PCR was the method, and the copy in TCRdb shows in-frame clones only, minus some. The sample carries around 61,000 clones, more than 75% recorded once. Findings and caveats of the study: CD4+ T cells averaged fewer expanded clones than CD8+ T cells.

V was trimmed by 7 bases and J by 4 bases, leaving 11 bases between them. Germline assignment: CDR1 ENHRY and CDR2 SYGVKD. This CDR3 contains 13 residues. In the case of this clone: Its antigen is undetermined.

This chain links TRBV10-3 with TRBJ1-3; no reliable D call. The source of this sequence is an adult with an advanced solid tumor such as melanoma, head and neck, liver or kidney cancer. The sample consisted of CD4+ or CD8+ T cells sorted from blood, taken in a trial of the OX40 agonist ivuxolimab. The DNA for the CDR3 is TGTGCCATCAAGGGAATCTCCGGAAACACCATATATTTT. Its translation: CAIKGISGNTIYF.